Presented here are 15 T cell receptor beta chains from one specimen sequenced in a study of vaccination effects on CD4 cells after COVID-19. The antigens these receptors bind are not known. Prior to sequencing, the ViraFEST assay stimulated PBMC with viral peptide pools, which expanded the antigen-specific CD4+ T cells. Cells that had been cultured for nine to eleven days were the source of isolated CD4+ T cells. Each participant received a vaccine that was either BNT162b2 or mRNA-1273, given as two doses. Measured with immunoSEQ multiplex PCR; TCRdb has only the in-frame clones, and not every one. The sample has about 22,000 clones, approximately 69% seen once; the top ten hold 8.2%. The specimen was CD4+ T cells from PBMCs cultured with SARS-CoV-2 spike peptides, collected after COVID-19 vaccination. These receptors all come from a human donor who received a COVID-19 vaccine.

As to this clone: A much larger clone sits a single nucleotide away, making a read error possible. The CDR3 coding sequence is TGTGCCACATCGGGACTAGCGGGAACCAGGGAGCTGTTTTTT. Protein sequence: CATSGLAGTRELFF. The chain recombines TRBV25-1 with TRBJ2-2; 13 bases align to TRBD2. Trimming at V came to 10 bases and at J to 9 bases, leaving 8 bases not matched to a gene. Per the germline V gene, CDR1 is MGHDK and CDR2 is SYGVNS. The CDR3 runs 14 residues.

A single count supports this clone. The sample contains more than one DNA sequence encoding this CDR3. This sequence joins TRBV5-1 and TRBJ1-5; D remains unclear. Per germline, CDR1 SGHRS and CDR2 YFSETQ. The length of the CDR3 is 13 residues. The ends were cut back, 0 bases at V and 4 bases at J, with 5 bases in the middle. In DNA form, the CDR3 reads TGCGCCAGCAGCTTGGACGGGAATCAGCCCCAGCATTTT. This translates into CASSLDGNQPQHF.

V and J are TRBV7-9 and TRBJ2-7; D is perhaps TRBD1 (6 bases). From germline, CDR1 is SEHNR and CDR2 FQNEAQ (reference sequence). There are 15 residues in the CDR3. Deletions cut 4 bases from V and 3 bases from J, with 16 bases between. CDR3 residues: CASSSYRVKNYEQYF. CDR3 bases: TGTGCCAGCAGCTCCTACAGGGTAAAAAACTACGAGCAGTACTTC.

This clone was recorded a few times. The CDR3 spells CASSSTYEQYF. CDR3 bases: TGTGCCAGTAGTAGTACCTACGAGCAGTACTTC. This chain links TRBV19 with TRBJ2-7, with D hard to call. From germline, CDR1 is LNHDA and CDR2 SQIVND (reference sequence). This CDR3 has 11 amino acids. Trimming stripped 4 bases from V and 2 bases from J, with 3 bases between.

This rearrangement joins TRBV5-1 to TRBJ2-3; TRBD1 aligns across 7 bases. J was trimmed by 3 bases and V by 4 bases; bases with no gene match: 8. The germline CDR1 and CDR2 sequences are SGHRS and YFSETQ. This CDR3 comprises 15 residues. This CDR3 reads CASSRTQGRTDTQYF. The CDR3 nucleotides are TGCGCCAGCAGCCGTACACAGGGGCGGACAGATACGCAGTATTTT.

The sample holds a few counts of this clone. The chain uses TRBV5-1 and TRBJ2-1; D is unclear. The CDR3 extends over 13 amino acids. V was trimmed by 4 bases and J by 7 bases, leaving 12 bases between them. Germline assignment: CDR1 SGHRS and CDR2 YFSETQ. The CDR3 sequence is CASSPVVRNEQFF. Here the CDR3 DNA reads TGCGCCAGCAGCCCAGTAGTCAGGAATGAGCAGTTCTTC.

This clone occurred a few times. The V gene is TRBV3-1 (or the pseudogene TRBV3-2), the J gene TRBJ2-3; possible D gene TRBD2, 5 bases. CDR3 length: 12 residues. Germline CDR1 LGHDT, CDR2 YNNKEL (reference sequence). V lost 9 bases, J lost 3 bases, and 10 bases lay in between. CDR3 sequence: CASIEGTDTQYF. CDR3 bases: TGTGCCAGTATCGAGGGTACAGATACGCAGTATTTT.

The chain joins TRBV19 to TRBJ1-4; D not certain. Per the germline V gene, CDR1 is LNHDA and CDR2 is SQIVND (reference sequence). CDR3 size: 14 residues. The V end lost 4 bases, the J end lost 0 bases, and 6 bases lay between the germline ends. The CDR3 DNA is TGTGCCAGTAGTACACAAGCAACTAATGAAAAACTGTTTTTT. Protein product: CASSTQATNEKLFF.

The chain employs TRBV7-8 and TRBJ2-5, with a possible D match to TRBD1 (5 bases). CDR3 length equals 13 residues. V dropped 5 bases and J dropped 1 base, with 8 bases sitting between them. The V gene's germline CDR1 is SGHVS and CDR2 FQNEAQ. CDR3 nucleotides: TGTGCCAGCAGCCGAGACAGCCAAGAGACCCAGTACTTC. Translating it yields CASSRDSQETQYF.

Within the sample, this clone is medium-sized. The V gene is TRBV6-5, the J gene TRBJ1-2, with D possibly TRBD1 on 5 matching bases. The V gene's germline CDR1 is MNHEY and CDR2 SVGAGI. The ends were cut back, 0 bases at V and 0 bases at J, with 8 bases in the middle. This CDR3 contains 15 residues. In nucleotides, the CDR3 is TGTGCCAGCAGTTACTCGCGACAGTCTAACTATGGCTACACCTTC. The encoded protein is CASSYSRQSNYGYTF.

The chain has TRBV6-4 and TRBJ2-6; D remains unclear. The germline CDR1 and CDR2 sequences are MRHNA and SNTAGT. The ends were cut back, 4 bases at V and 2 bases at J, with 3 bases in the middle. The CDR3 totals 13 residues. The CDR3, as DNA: TGTGCCAGCAGTGTCCCTGGGGCCAACGTCCTGACTTTC. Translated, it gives CASSVPGANVLTF.

The CDR3: CASSLVDRAKGYTF. The CDR3 bases are TGTGCCAGCAGCTTGGTGGACAGGGCTAAAGGCTACACCTTC. The chain recombines TRBV5-6 with TRBJ1-2; 8 nucleotides match TRBD1. V was clipped by 0 bases and J by 8 bases; unmatched bases: 6. Looked up from germline, CDR1 is SGHDT and CDR2 is YYEEEE. The CDR3 runs to 14 residues.

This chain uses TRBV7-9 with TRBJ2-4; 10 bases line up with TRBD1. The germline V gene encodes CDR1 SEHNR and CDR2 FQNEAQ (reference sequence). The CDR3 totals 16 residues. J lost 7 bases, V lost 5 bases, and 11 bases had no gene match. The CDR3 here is CASSLGDRGTRNIQYF. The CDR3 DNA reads TGTGCCAGCAGCCTAGGGGACAGGGGAACGCGGAACATTCAGTACTTC.

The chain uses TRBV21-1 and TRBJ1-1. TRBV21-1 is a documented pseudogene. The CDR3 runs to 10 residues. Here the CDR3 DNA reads TGTGCCAGCCGGGACGATGAAGCTTTCTTT. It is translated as CASRDDEAFF.

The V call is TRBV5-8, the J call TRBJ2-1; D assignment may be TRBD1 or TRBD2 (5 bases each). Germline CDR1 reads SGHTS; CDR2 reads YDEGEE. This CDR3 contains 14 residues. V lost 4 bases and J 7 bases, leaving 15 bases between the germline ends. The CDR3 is CASSLIGGGNEQFF. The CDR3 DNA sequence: TGTGCCAGCAGCCTGATTGGTGGGGGAAATGAGCAGTTCTTC.